The table lists the clone carrying this T cell receptor (beta chain) with a few counts. The germline V gene encodes CDR1 SEHNR and CDR2 FQNEAQ (reference sequence). Between the trimmed V and J ends, which lost 5 bases and 2 bases, there was a span of 15 bases. The CDR3 spans 16 residues. These data come from a study of CD8+ T cells in alopecia areata. As part of sample collection, lesional scalp punch biopsies and peripheral blood were taken from alopecia areata patients. In each case, RNA was isolated and then reverse transcribed into cDNA as the sequencing template. The table came from immunoSEQ multiplex PCR; TCRdb's copy has only in-frame clones and leaves some out. The table shows about 200,000 clones, with approximately 61% occurring only once.

This clonotype was obtained from a human donor with alopecia areata. The chain couples TRBV7-9 to TRBJ1-4; D is unclear. The sample was CD4+ T cells sorted from blood, taken at week 0. The CDR3 nucleotides read TGTGCCAGCAGCGTTAGTGGGAGAGGGACTAATGAAAAACTGTTTTTT. Residues: CASSVSGRGTNEKLFF.